The rows below give T cell receptor beta chains drawn from one sample of a study of cytomegalovirus exposure and HLA in healthy donors. The protocol was immunoSEQ multiplex PCR, while the TCRdb copy is restricted to in-frame clones and leaves out a portion. The data show roughly 140,000 clones, approximately 78% seen once. The specimen sequenced was PBMCs. The receptors here all came from a woman aged 40-49 years in good health and CMV-seropositive. CDR3s include the opening cysteine and the closing phenylalanine or tryptophan.

>TRBJ2-1|TRBV7-3
CASSLNRAGYNEQFF
>TRBJ2-5|TRBV7-9
CASSQTGQETQYF
>TRBJ2-1|TRBV7-9
CASSKARVDEFF
>TRBJ2-5|TRBV29-1
CSVELGATRGTQYF
>TRBJ1-2|TRBV27
CATLTSGGGGYTF
>TRBJ1-5|TRBV30
CAWSPTGGSQPQHF
>TRBJ2-5|TRBV7-9
CASWGGTSGPVYF
>TRBJ2-1|TRBV9
CASSGRERSYNEQFF
>TRBJ1-5|TRBV4-1
CASSQDNLYQPQHF
>TRBJ2-3|TRBV5-4
CASSLAELAGTDTQYF
>TRBJ2-7|TRBV25-1
CASSVGGEQYF
>TRBJ1-4|TRBV5-1
CASSTGQNNEKLFF
>TRBJ1-2|TRBV9
CASSPRDRVLFNYGYTF
>TRBJ1-2|TRBV6-5
CASSYDGTLSNGYTF
>TRBJ2-7|TRBV27
CASSPMWGGYEQYF
>TRBJ2-1|TRBV19
CASSMALKGYNEQFF
>TRBJ2-3|TRBV5-6
CASYPRTAGTDTQYF
>TRBJ1-1|TRBV7-8
CASSLVAGGRTEAFF
>TRBJ2-7|TRBV2
CATGTGTPNEQYF
>TRBJ2-1|TRBV6-5
CASSYGTSGVNEQFF
>.|TRBV5-1
CASSFAPLQWAGTSVYEQYF
>TRBJ2-1|TRBV5-1
CASSRDRSSYNEQFF
>TRBJ1-6|TRBV5-1
CASSLRTGDNNSPLHF
>TRBJ2-1|TRBV6-5
CASSYYLGYNEQFF
>.|TRBV6-1
CASRGGVSYEQYF